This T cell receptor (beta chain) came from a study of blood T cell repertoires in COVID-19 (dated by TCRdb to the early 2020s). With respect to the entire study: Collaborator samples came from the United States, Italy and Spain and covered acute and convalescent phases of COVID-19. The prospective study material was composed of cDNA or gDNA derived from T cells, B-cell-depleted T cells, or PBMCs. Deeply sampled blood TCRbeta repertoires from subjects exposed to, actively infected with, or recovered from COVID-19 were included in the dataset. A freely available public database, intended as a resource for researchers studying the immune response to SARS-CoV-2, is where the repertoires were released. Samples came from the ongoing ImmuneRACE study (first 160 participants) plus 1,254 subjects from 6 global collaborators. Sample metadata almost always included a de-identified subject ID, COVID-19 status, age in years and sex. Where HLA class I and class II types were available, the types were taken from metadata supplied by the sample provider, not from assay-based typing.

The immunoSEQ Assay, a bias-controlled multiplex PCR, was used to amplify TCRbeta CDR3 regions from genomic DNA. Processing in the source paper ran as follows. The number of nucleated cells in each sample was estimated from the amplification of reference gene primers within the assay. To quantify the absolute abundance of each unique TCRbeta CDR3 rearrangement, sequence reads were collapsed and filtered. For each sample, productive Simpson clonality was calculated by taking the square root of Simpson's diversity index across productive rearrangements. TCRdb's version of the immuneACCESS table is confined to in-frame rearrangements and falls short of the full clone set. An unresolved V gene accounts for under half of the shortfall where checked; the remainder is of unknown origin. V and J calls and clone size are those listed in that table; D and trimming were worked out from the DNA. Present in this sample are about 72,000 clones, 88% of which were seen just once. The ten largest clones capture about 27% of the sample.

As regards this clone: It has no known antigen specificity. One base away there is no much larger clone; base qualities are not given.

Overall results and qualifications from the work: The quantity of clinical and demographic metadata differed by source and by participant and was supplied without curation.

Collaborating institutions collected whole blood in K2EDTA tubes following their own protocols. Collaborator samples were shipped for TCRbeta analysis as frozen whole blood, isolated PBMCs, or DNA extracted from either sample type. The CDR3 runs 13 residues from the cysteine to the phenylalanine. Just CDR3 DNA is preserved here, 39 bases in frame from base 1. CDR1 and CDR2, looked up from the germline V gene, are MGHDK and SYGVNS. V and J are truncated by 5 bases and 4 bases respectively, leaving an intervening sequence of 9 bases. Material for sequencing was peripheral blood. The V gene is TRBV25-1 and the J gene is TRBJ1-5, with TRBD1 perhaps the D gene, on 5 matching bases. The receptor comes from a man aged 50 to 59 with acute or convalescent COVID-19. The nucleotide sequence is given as TGTGCCAGCAGTCCTCAGGGAAATCAGCCCCAGCATTTT. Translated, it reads CASSPQGNQPQHF.